The 26 T cell receptor beta chains below come from one sample, sequenced in a study of blood T cell repertoires in COVID-19. Measured with immunoSEQ multiplex PCR; TCRdb has only the in-frame clones, and not every one. The sample gives 400,000 to 500,000 clones, 86% of which show up once; over 1.3% is in the top ten. The sample consisted of peripheral blood. These receptors came from a woman in her twenties or thirties with active or convalescent COVID-19.

The chain is built from TRBV5-5 and TRBJ2-1; 7 nucleotides align to TRBD1. Germline CDR1 SGHKS, CDR2 YYEKEE (reference sequence). With 1 base clipped from V and 0 bases from J, the junction kept 7 bases outside the gene matches. The CDR3 contains 17 residues. CDR3 sequence: CASSLTAGDSSYNEQFF. The CDR3 nucleotides read TGTGCCAGCAGCTTGACGGCAGGGGACAGCTCCTACAATGAGCAGTTCTTC.

The rearrangement uses TRBV6-6 and TRBJ2-7; TRBD2 agrees at 11 bases. The CDR3 loop spans 16 amino acids. Trimming took 2 bases from V and 3 from J; bases not matched to a gene: 6. Germline loops: CDR1 MNHNY, CDR2 SVGAGI (reference sequence). CDR3 residues: CASSYDLAGGFYEQYF. The CDR3 bases are TGTGCCAGCAGTTACGATCTAGCGGGGGGTTTCTACGAGCAGTACTTC.

The chain combines TRBV5-1 with TRBJ1-6, with 9 bases lining up with TRBD1. Germline CDR1 and CDR2: SGHRS and YFSETQ. The CDR3 contains 15 residues. Germline trimming cut 3 bases from V and 6 bases from J; bases unmatched to any gene: 4. CDR3 region: CASSSETGGNSPLHF. Here the CDR3 DNA reads TGCGCCAGCAGCTCCGAGACAGGGGGTAATTCACCCCTCCACTTT.

This clone showed up just once. The gene calls are TRBV1 and TRBJ2-1; TRBD2 is the table's D call and was not checked against the DNA. TRBV1 is listed as a pseudogene. The CDR3 runs 17 residues. CDR3 residues: CTSSQPHTCSSVNEQFF. The CDR3 DNA reads as TGCACCAGCAGCCAACCGCACACATGTTCTAGCGTCAATGAGCAGTTCTTC.

The CDR3 spells CASSGRDFDEQFF. The CDR3 region has the DNA TGTGCCAGCAGTGGCCGGGACTTTGATGAGCAGTTCTTC. The V and J genes are TRBV6-1 and TRBJ2-1; a possible D gene is TRBD2 (6 bases). The V end was cut by 4 bases, the J end by 8 bases, with 12 bases between. Germline V lookup: CDR1 MNHNS, CDR2 SASEGT. CDR3 size: 13 residues.

The chain is built from TRBV4-2 and TRBJ2-2; 11 positions agree with TRBD2. Trimming took 2 bases from V and 1 from J; bases not matched to a gene: 18. Germline values: CDR1 LGHNA, CDR2 YNFKEQ. This CDR3 region has 22 residues. The chain's CDR3 is CASSQLIADGRLAGGNTGELFF. DNA of the CDR3: TGTGCCAGCAGCCAACTCATCGCCGATGGTCGGCTAGCGGGAGGGAACACCGGGGAGCTGTTTTTT.

This chain uses TRBV2 with TRBJ2-7; TRBD1 matches 7 bases. CDR1 SNHLY and CDR2 FYNNEI come from the germline V gene. This CDR3 region has 13 residues. V shed 9 bases, J shed 0 bases, and the junction held 5 bases outside the gene matches. CDR3 DNA sequence: TGTGCCAGTCTACAGGGGAGCTCCTACGAGCAGTACTTC. Encoded protein: CASLQGSSYEQYF.

The CDR3 DNA reads as TGTGCCACCGCCCCGGGGGCGGGAGGTGCCTACGAGCAGTACTTC. The encoded protein is CATAPGAGGAYEQYF. The rearrangement links TRBV6-6 to TRBJ2-7; 8 bases are a match to TRBD2. Germline CDR1 and CDR2: MNHNY and SVGAGI (reference sequence). This CDR3 comprises 15 residues. Trimming cost V 10 bases and J 2 bases; bases outside gene matches: 13.

The chain couples TRBV7-9 to TRBJ1-1; 7 bases align to TRBD1. Germline assignment: CDR1 SEHNR and CDR2 FQNEAQ (reference sequence). This CDR3 spans 15 amino acids. V shed 1 base and J 3 bases; nucleotides not matched to a gene: 5. CDR3 sequence reads: CASSLVDRAHTEAFF. CDR3 in DNA: TGTGCCAGCAGCTTAGTCGACAGGGCCCACACTGAAGCTTTCTTT.

The V call is TRBV10-1, the J call TRBJ2-7, with 7 bases that match TRBD2. The V segment lost 0 bases and the J segment 2 bases; nucleotides outside the gene matches: 4. Germline CDR1 reads WNHNN; CDR2 reads SYGVQD (reference sequence). The CDR3 loop spans 15 amino acids. CDR3 protein: CASSESSGPPYEQYF. The CDR3 DNA reads TGCGCCAGCAGTGAGTCTAGCGGGCCCCCCTACGAGCAGTACTTC.

Here the CDR3 DNA reads TGTGCCAGCAGCCCGGACACGTCTGGAAACACCATATATTTT. Residues: CASSPDTSGNTIYF. The chain carries TRBV7-2 and TRBJ1-3, with D possibly TRBD1 on 5 matching bases. The CDR3 contains 14 residues. V lost 5 bases, J lost 1 base, and 9 bases lay in between. Germline CDR1 reads SGHTA; CDR2 reads FQGNSA. Combining the CDR3 with reference TRBV7-2 and TRBJ1-3 gives the whole variable domain GAGVSQSPSNKVTEKGKDVELRCDPISGHTALYWYRQSLGQGLEFLIYFQGNSAPDKSGLPSDRFSAERTGGSVSTLTIQRTQQEDSAVYLCASSPDTSGNTIYFGEGSWLTVV.

V gene TRBV11-1 combines with J gene TRBJ2-7, with no clear D. There are 14 residues in the CDR3. V was clipped by 2 bases and J by 0 bases, with 8 bases between them. Germline values: CDR1 SGHAT, CDR2 FQDESV (reference sequence). CDR3 region: CASSLWSNSYEQYF. CDR3 in DNA: TGTGCCAGCAGCTTATGGAGCAACTCCTACGAGCAGTACTTC.

The V call is TRBV13, the J call TRBJ2-7, with 8 bases fitting TRBD1. CDR1 and CDR2 from the germline V gene are PRHDT and FYEKMQ (reference sequence). The CDR3 length is 15 residues. V lost 4 bases and J lost 0; bases outside the gene matches: 5. The CDR3 spells CASSSTGESSYEQYF. The DNA of the CDR3 is TGTGCCAGCAGCTCGACAGGGGAGAGCTCCTACGAGCAGTACTTC.

The chain combines TRBV29-1 with TRBJ1-2; 7 nucleotides line up with TRBD1. Germline V CDR1 and CDR2: SQVTM, ANQGSEA. This CDR3 has 14 residues. Trimming cost V 6 bases and J 8 bases; bases outside gene matches: 15. The CDR3 loop is CSVAGQAVEEGYTF. Written as DNA, the CDR3 is TGCAGCGTCGCCGGACAGGCTGTAGAGGAGGGCTACACCTTC.

The rearrangement joins TRBV5-6 to TRBJ1-6; D ambiguous. Germline V gene sequence: CDR1 SGHDT, CDR2 YYEEEE. The CDR3 runs to 13 residues. V lost 0 bases and J 11 bases, leaving 9 bases between the germline ends. This chain's CDR3 is CASSLDPSAPLHF. The CDR3 nucleotides are TGTGCCAGCAGCTTGGACCCCTCAGCACCCCTCCACTTT. The variable domain in full, with the rest retrieved from reference TRBV5-6 and TRBJ1-6, is DAGVTQSPTHLIKTRGQQVTLRCSPKSGHDTVSWYQQALGQGPQFIFQYYEEEERQRGNFPDRFSGHQFPNYSSELNVNALLLGDSALYLCASSLDPSAPLHFGNGTRLTVT.

CDR3 protein: CASTLRGGVDEKLFF. The CDR3 nucleotides read TGTGCCAGCACCCTACGGGGAGGGGTGGATGAAAAACTGTTTTTT. The chain couples TRBV6-5 to TRBJ1-4; tentatively, D is TRBD1 (5 bases). V was cut by 7 bases and J by 6 bases, with 18 bases left in between. The V gene's germline CDR1 is MNHEY and CDR2 SVGAGI. The CDR3 is 15 residues long.

This chain connects TRBV7-9 to TRBJ2-2; possibly TRBD2 for D (5 bases). Trimming removed 1 base from V and 6 bases from J, with 24 bases in between. Germline-derived CDR1 and CDR2 are SEHNR and FQNEAQ (reference sequence). CDR3 length equals 19 residues. The CDR3 sequence: CASSLGGETRKSPAGELFF. CDR3 bases: TGTGCCAGCAGCTTAGGTGGCGAAACTAGAAAGTCCCCCGCCGGGGAGCTGTTTTTT.

The chain couples TRBV7-9 to TRBJ1-1; TRBD1 might be the D (5 bases). CDR3 length: 13 residues. Germline loops: CDR1 SEHNR, CDR2 FQNEAQ (reference sequence). V was trimmed by 3 bases and J by 3 bases, leaving 8 bases between them. Written as DNA, the CDR3 is TGTGCCAGCAGCTTTGCGGGGGACACTGAAGCTTTCTTT. Translated: CASSFAGDTEAFF.

This chain joins TRBV7-8 and TRBJ2-5; TRBD2 matches 7 bases. The CDR3 covers 14 residues. The trim removed 5 bases at V and 4 bases at J, leaving 7 bases unmatched. Germline assignment: CDR1 SGHVS and CDR2 FQNEAQ. The CDR3: CASSIVGRGETQYF. As DNA, the CDR3 is TGTGCCAGCAGCATAGTTGGGAGGGGAGAGACCCAGTACTTC.

V usage is TRBV4-1 and J usage is TRBJ2-3; a possible D gene is TRBD2 (5 bases). Germline CDR1 and CDR2: MGHRA and YSYEKL. Trimming took off 5 bases at V and 5 bases at J, with 8 bases between the two ends. This CDR3 is built from 12 residues. In nucleotides, the CDR3 is TGCGCCAGCAGCGCGGAGGTAGATACGCAGTATTTT. Its translation: CASSAEVDTQYF.

V and J are TRBV5-1 and TRBJ2-7; 9 bases match TRBD1. Trimming removed 2 bases from V and 4 bases from J; junction bases left unmatched: 4. This CDR3 has 14 amino acids. Germline lookup yields CDR1 SGHRS and CDR2 YFSETQ. The CDR3, as DNA: TGCGCCAGCAGCTTCGGACAGGGGTTGTACGAGCAGTACTTC. This translates into CASSFGQGLYEQYF. The whole variable domain, filled in from reference TRBV5-1 and TRBJ2-7, reads KAGVTQTPRYLIKTRGQQVTLSCSPISGHRSVSWYQQTPGQGLQFLFEYFSETQRNKGNFPGRFSGRQFSNSRSEMNVSTLELGDSALYLCASSFGQGLYEQYFGPGTRLTVT.

The genes are TRBV2 and TRBJ1-2; 8 bases align to TRBD1. Trimming took 6 bases from V and 10 from J; bases not matched to a gene: 10. CDR3 size: 13 residues. Per the germline V gene, CDR1 is SNHLY and CDR2 is FYNNEI. DNA of the CDR3: TGTGCCAGCAGCAGGGACAGGAGGGATGACTACACCTTC. This encodes CASSRDRRDDYTF. Together with reference TRBV2 and TRBJ1-2, the CDR3 gives the full variable domain: EPEVTQTPSHQVTQMGQEVILRCVPISNHLYFYWYRQILGQKVEFLVSFYNNEISEKSEIFDDQFSVERPDGSNFTLKIRSTKLEDSAMYFCASSRDRRDDYTFGSGTRLTVV.

The chain has TRBV19 and TRBJ1-1; TRBD1 might be the D (5 bases). In germline, CDR1 is LNHDA, CDR2 SQIVND (reference sequence). The CDR3 runs to 14 residues. Trimming took 9 bases from V and 1 from J, leaving 15 bases between them. The CDR3 reads CASLGRVGNTEAFF. The DNA of the CDR3 is TGTGCCAGCCTCGGCAGGGTGGGGAACACTGAAGCTTTCTTT.

V and J are TRBV3-1 (or the pseudogene TRBV3-2) and TRBJ1-1, with D unresolved. Germline V CDR1 and CDR2: LGHDT, YNNKEL (reference sequence). CDR3 length equals 14 residues. Trimming stripped 2 bases from V and 8 bases from J, with 15 bases between. CDR3 sequence (DNA): TGTGCCAGCAGCCAAACTGAGGGAGCCGGGGAAGCTTTCTTT. This gives the protein CASSQTEGAGEAFF.

The table lists this clone with a count of one. The chain recombines TRBV5-1 with TRBJ1-4, with TRBD1 identical over 10 bases. Germline V gene lookup returns CDR1 SGHRS and CDR2 YFSETQ. This CDR3 region has 19 residues. Unmatched junction bases numbered 10, after V lost 0 bases and J lost 2 bases. CDR3 sequence: CASSLGPRTGGVTNEKLFF. As DNA, the CDR3 is TGCGCCAGCAGCTTGGGGCCGAGGACAGGGGGAGTTACTAATGAAAAACTGTTTTTT.

This chain joins TRBV5-1 and TRBJ2-2, with 7 bases matching TRBD2. After removal of 4 bases from V and 0 bases from J, the junction contained 6 bases not matched to a gene. Germline V gene lookup returns CDR1 SGHRS and CDR2 YFSETQ. CDR3 length: 16 residues. The CDR3 loop reads CASSLPGTTNTGELFF. The CDR3 DNA follows: TGCGCCAGCAGCCTGCCCGGGACTACGAACACCGGGGAGCTGTTTTTT. Full variable domain (missing parts from reference TRBV5-1 and TRBJ2-2): KAGVTQTPRYLIKTRGQQVTLSCSPISGHRSVSWYQQTPGQGLQFLFEYFSETQRNKGNFPGRFSGRQFSNSRSEMNVSTLELGDSALYLCASSLPGTTNTGELFFGEGSRLTVL.